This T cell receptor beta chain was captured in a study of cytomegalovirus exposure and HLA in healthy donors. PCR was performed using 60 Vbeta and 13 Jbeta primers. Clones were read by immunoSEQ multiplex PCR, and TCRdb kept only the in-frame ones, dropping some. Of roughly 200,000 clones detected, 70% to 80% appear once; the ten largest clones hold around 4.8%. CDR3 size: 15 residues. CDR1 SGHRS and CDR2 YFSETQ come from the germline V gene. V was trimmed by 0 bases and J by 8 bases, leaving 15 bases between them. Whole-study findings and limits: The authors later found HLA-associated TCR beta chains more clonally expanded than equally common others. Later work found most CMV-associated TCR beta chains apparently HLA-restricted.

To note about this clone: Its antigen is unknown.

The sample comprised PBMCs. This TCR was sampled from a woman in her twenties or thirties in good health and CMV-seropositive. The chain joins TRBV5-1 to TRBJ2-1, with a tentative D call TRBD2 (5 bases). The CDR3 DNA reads TGCGCCAGCAGCTTGGCGGCTAGCACGGGCGATGAGCAGTTCTTC. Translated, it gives CASSLAASTGDEQFF.